The 7 T cell receptor beta chains presented below share a single source sample, sequenced in a study of beta chain features in type 1 diabetes. TCRB transcripts that were expressed got sequenced, as all of the isolated RNA had been reverse transcribed. The table came from immunoSEQ multiplex PCR; TCRdb's copy has only in-frame clones and leaves some out. The sample has hundreds of thousands of clones, roughly 15% seen once. Sequences were obtained from naive CD4+ T cells from blood. Receptor source: a young man in good health.

There are a few counts of this clone. The rearrangement uses TRBV7-3 and TRBJ2-5, with 10 bases fitting TRBD2. The germline gives CDR1 SGHTA, CDR2 FQGTGA. The length of the CDR3 is 13 residues. Germline trimming cut 4 bases from V and 7 bases from J; bases unmatched to any gene: 3. The CDR3 DNA sequence: TGTGCCAGCAGCTGGCAGCGGGAGGGGACCCAGTACTTC. Translating gives CASSWQREGTQYF.

This chain links TRBV29-1 with TRBJ1-1; weak D call: TRBD1 (6 bases). CDR3 length: 16 amino acids. V was cut by 3 bases and J by 3 bases, with 20 bases left in between. Germline V gene lookup returns CDR1 SQVTM and CDR2 ANQGSEA. This chain's CDR3 is CSVETHRVRGDTEAFF. The CDR3 bases are TGCAGCGTTGAGACTCACAGGGTGAGGGGCGACACTGAAGCTTTCTTT.

This clone was observed a few times. The chain employs TRBV6-1 and TRBJ1-5; D not certain. The CDR3 has 15 residues. CDR1 is MNHNS and CDR2 is SASEGT in the germline V gene. The V end was cut by 2 bases, the J end by 2 bases, with 10 bases between. CDR3 coding DNA: TGTGCCAGCAGTGAATTAGAAAGGGGCAATCAGCCCCAGCATTTT. Its protein product is CASSELERGNQPQHF.

The J gene is TRBJ2-7, the V gene TRBV28; 8 bases agree with TRBD1. The CDR3 loop spans 17 amino acids. V shed 10 bases, J shed 2 bases, and the junction held 19 bases outside the gene matches. CDR1 and CDR2 from the germline V gene are MDHEN and SYDVKM. In nucleotides, the CDR3 is TGTGCCACCGCCCCGGGGACCGCCGGACAGGGCACCTACGAGCAGTACTTC. This codes for CATAPGTAGQGTYEQYF.

This clone was picked up many times. This chain joins TRBV14 and TRBJ2-7, with TRBD1 identical over 8 bases. The ends lost 4 bases at V and 5 bases at J; junction bases unmatched: 10. The CDR3 totals 15 residues. Germline CDR1 and CDR2: SGHDN and FVKESK. The CDR3 reads CASSPPGQVGHEQYF. CDR3 sequence (DNA): TGTGCCAGCAGCCCGCCGGGACAGGTCGGACACGAGCAGTACTTC. The whole variable domain, filled in from reference TRBV14 and TRBJ2-7, reads EAGVTQFPSHSVIEKGQTVTLRCDPISGHDNLYWYRRVMGKEIKFLLHFVKESKQDESGMPNNRFLAERTGGTYSTLKVQPAELEDSGVYFCASSPPGQVGHEQYFGPGTRLTVT.

This chain uses TRBV9 with TRBJ2-7, with D possibly TRBD1 on 6 matching bases. CDR3 length equals 12 residues. Per germline, CDR1 SGDLS and CDR2 YYNGEE. V was trimmed by 3 bases and J by 5 bases, leaving 9 bases between them. The CDR3 is CASSARTDEQYF. CDR3 in DNA: TGTGCCAGCAGCGCTAGGACAGACGAGCAGTACTTC.

CDR3 bases: TGTGCCAGCAGTGAACAGCTCGGGGCCAACGTCCTGACTTTC. Its protein is CASSEQLGANVLTF. The chain recombines TRBV2 with TRBJ2-6; D is uncertain. Trimming pared 2 bases from V and 4 bases from J, leaving 6 bases between. Germline CDR1 is SNHLY and CDR2 is FYNNEI. The CDR3 has 14 amino acids.